Detailed here is one T cell receptor beta chain. The target of this receptor is not known. Base qualities are not at hand, and no much larger clone is one base apart. The CDR3 runs 13 residues from the cysteine to the phenylalanine. Only the CDR3 region is kept as DNA, spanning 39 bases read in frame from base 1. The germline V gene specifies SGHDT as CDR1 and YYEEEE as CDR2. The germline V and J ends show losses of 4 bases and 4 bases respectively, and no gene match explains 5 bases of the junction. The library was produced with the immunoSEQ multiplex PCR assay. The clones in this table, taken by TCRdb from immuneACCESS, are in-frame only. Not every clone is retained; where verified, under half of the shortfall comes from an unresolved V gene, and the cause of the rest is unknown. Present in this sample are some 110,000 clones, 92% of which were seen just once. The top ten hold 1.5% of the sample.

This sample was taken from a study of T cell changes during pregnancy in multiple sclerosis (dated by TCRdb to about 2019). Broadly, across the study: Changes in the T cell repertoire over the course of pregnancy were examined in this study in women with multiple sclerosis.

The chain links TRBV5-6 with TRBJ2-7, and TRBD2 matches 7 of the central bases. Sequences were derived from peripheral blood, sampled in the third trimester of pregnancy. This clonotype was sampled from a female donor with multiple sclerosis, enrolled in a pregnancy study. The CDR3 in this case is CASSTGLVYEQYF. In nucleotides, the sequence is TGTGCCAGCAGCACCGGACTAGTTTACGAGCAGTACTTC.